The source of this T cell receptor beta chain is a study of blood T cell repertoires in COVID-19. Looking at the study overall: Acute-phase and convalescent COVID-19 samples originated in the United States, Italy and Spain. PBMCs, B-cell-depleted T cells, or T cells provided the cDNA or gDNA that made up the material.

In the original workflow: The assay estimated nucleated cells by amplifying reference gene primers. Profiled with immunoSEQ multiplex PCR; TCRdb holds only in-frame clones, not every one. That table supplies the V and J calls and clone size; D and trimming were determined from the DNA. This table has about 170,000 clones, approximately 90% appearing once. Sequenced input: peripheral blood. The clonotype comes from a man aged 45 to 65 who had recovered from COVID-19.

In DNA, the CDR3 is TGTGCCAGCAGCTTGGAAGCGACAGGGAACACTGAAGCTTTCTTT. It translates to CASSLEATGNTEAFF. V usage is TRBV5-4 and J usage is TRBJ1-1; possibly TRBD1 for D (6 bases). CDR3 length: 15 residues. Germline loops: CDR1 SGHNT, CDR2 YYREEE (reference sequence). V lost 0 bases and J 1 base, leaving 10 bases between the germline ends. Full variable domain (missing parts from reference TRBV5-4 and TRBJ1-1): ETGVTQSPTHLIKTRGQQVTLRCSSQSGHNTVSWYQQALGQGPQFIFQYYREEENGRGNFPPRFSGLQFPNYSSELNVNALELDDSALYLCASSLEATGNTEAFFGQGTRLTVV.